This T cell receptor beta chain was sequenced during a study of blood T cell repertoires in COVID-19. Profiled with immunoSEQ multiplex PCR; TCRdb holds only in-frame clones, not every one. The table records fewer than 200,000 clones, more than 65% of them present only once. Trimming stripped 1 base from V and 2 bases from J, with 12 bases between. CDR3 length: 15 amino acids. Germline assignment: CDR1 SEHNR and CDR2 FQNEAQ (reference sequence). The chain links TRBV7-9 to TRBJ2-7, with TRBD1 as a possible D gene (5 bases). The material sequenced was PBMCs or T cells enriched from blood (not recorded which). This receptor was obtained from a man aged 60-69 years who had recovered from COVID-19. The DNA for the CDR3 is TGTGCCAGCAGCTTAGAAGGCCAGGGAACCTACGAGCAGTACTTC. It codes for CASSLEGQGTYEQYF.